The clone carrying this T cell receptor beta chain came up a few times. The sample belongs to a study of blood T cell repertoires in COVID-19. Study-wide background: COVID-19 samples from acute and convalescent phases originated in the United States, Italy and Spain.

This table comes from immunoSEQ multiplex PCR, and its TCRdb copy is limited to in-frame clones, with some not included. Among approximately 82,000 clones listed, around 84% were seen once. V was clipped by 6 bases and J by 10 bases, with 16 bases between them. The CDR3 is 14 amino acids. The germline gives CDR1 ENHRY, CDR2 SYGVKD. The sequencing sample was made of peripheral blood. This TCR came from a woman in her seventies with acute or convalescent COVID-19. The chain combines TRBV10-3 with TRBJ1-6; D gene ambiguous. The CDR3 here is CAIRYRIESSPLHF. CDR3 DNA sequence: TGTGCCATCAGATACAGAATAGAATCATCACCCCTCCACTTT.